The sequence of this T cell receptor (beta chain) was determined in a study of shared clonotypes between healthy human individuals (dated by TCRdb to about 2020). Regarding the research as a whole: The cohort included a few men and a couple of women between 18 and 49 years of age. To estimate repertoire size and how much clonotypes are shared between individuals, the study performed deep sequencing of blood TCR repertoires from roughly five healthy adults. Per donor, three plates each were used for CD4 naive and CD4 memory, two for CD8 naive, and one for CD8 memory. Each donor's leukapheresis produced roughly between about 0.8 and 8.9 billion PBMCs. Libraries were prepared and TCR repertoires were sequenced by different laboratories using diverse techniques, in order to increase sequencing depth and limit assay-specific biases. Broad study findings and their caveats: When a handful of donors were compared, the shared fraction of clonotypes was around 5% for naive CD4, roughly 3.4% for naive CD8, about 2.4% for memory CD4, and roughly 0.43% for memory CD8. Naive subsets generally had larger estimated clonotype richness than memory subsets did. Incomplete sequencing was indicated by rarefaction of sorted-subset datasets, despite the large sequencing depth. Only blood was sampled, and tissue TCR repertoires likely differ from those in blood. Compared with non-shared clonotypes, clonotypes shared by all four sorted-subset donors had higher generation probabilities. The genetic and exposure-history diversity represented was limited by the small number of donors. Based on pairwise subsampling, the degree of clonotype sharing among donors was expected to be affected by sequencing depth.

CDR1 and CDR2, looked up from the germline V gene, are SQVTM and ANQGSEA. Including cysteine and phenylalanine, the CDR3 has 15 amino acids. Only the CDR3 DNA stays, 45 bases, in frame from base 1. Clipping removes 1 base from V and 2 bases from J, with 2 as the unmatched junction base count. Using the deep immunoSEQ assay, TCR CDR3 regions were amplified from genomic DNA by multiplex PCR. Extracted genomic DNA from each cell subset was spread evenly across all wells of several immunoSEQ 96-well plates, with each plate serving as a replicate. For sorted subsets, each replicate PCR was loaded with 200 to 250 ng genomic DNA, equivalent to approximately 33,000 T cell genomes. The purified libraries were quantified using a Qubit 3.0 fluorometer, sized with a Bioanalyzer 2100, and then quantified again using the KAPA Library Quantification kit. Every immunoSEQ 96-well plate was sequenced on a separate single-read 150-cycle Illumina NextSeq 550 flow cell. On the study's bioinformatics: Because the immunoSEQ output included only junctional sequences and no quality scores, the filtering could not be the same as the filtering used for full-length reads. To assign V/J genes and CDR3, sequences were annotated using PyIR, a Python wrapper for IgBLAST v1.9, with IMGT germline references. Reads were removed for weak V/J assignments (E-value above 1e-6), missing CDR3, stop codons, out-of-frame junctions, or ambiguous translated residues. V3J clonotypes were defined by identical inferred V gene, J gene, and CDR3 amino acid sequence. Percentage overlap between repertoires was calculated by dividing the number of shared unique clonotypes by the size of the smaller repertoire. Richness of each repertoire was evaluated using RTK rarefaction, the Chao1 estimator, and Recon v2.1 estimates of unobserved clonotypes. For all TCRbeta clonotypes obtained by the gDNA method from a handful of donors, generation probabilities were computed with OLGA. TCRdb holds this immuneACCESS table with in-frame rearrangements only. Some clones are missing; in checked studies, unresolved V genes explain under half, and the rest has no known cause. Clonal size and the V and J genes are those of that table, whereas D and trimming came from the DNA. This sample comprises about 1.1 million clones, around three quarters of them detected only once. Jointly, the top ten make up roughly 0.9% of the sample.

Healthy HIV-negative adults with no recently reported acute infections or vaccinations were included as donors. All donors were Caucasian adults living in Nashville, Tennessee, USA. Magnetic negative selection was used to enrich CD4+ T cells, after which naive cells were positively selected on CD45RA and the negative fraction became the memory subset. After blood collection by leukapheresis, PBMCs were isolated using Ficoll-Histopaque density gradient centrifugation and then cryopreserved in the vapor phase of liquid nitrogen. Analytical flow cytometry was used to check the purity and quantity of each magnetically sorted T cell population. Genomic DNA was isolated from every sorted fraction and measured by UV absorbance on a Nanodrop 2000c. About this clone: Its antigen is not yet known. Qualities for individual bases were not recorded, and no much larger clone is one base off.

This receptor chain uses TRBV29-1 and TRBJ2-1; 10 middle bases align to TRBD2. This receptor was identified in a man between 18 and 29 years old in good health. Some clones in this sample may be carry-over from other donors' samples. Sequencing used memory CD4+ T cells from PBMCs. Taken with the paper, the label for cell subset or site translates to: CD45RA-negative fraction. The sequenced DNA is TGCAGCGTTGAAGGGCTAGCGGGGGCCTACAATGAGCAGTTCTTC. This sequence encodes CSVEGLAGAYNEQFF.